Following are 19 T cell receptor beta chains from one sample sequenced in a study of T cells in narcolepsy. Profiled with immunoSEQ multiplex PCR; TCRdb holds only in-frame clones, not every one. This sample yields 20,000 to 30,000 clones, of which roughly 62% are seen a single time; 10% to 15% belongs to the top ten. Material for sequencing was memory (CD45RA-) CD4+ T cells from blood. The receptors were sampled from a human donor in good health.

A single count supports this clone. The V gene is TRBV13, the J gene TRBJ2-2, with D possibly being TRBD2 (6 bases). Germline CDR1 and CDR2: PRHDT and FYEKMQ (reference sequence). This CDR3 region has 15 residues. The V and J ends lost 7 bases and 5 bases respectively, with 17 bases between them. The CDR3 nucleotides read TGTGCCAGCACTAAGGGACTTCAAGGTACCGGGGAGCTGTTTTTT. This codes for CASTKGLQGTGELFF.

V and J are TRBV7-2 and TRBJ2-5; maybe TRBD1 (6 bases). The germline V and J ends were trimmed by 0 bases and 5 bases, with 13 bases remaining between them. This CDR3 has 15 residues. Germline V gene sequence: CDR1 SGHTA, CDR2 FQGNSA. The CDR3 is CASSLAQGRRETQYF. Written as DNA, the CDR3 is TGTGCCAGCAGCTTAGCGCAGGGGCGCAGGGAGACCCAGTACTTC.

This sequence joins TRBV28 and TRBJ2-4, with TRBD2 matching over 7 bases. V was clipped by 6 bases and J by 7 bases; unmatched bases: 9. The germline CDR1 and CDR2 sequences are MDHEN and SYDVKM. This CDR3 comprises 14 residues. The CDR3 DNA reads TGTGCCAGCAGGACGCCCGGGGGGAGCAACATTCAGTACTTC. Its protein product is CASRTPGGSNIQYF.

This clone appeared once. The V call is TRBV30, the J call TRBJ1-4; no reliable D call. The CDR3 contains 12 residues. V lost 1 base, J lost 5 bases, and 5 bases lay in between. Germline values: CDR1 GTSNPN, CDR2 SVGIG (reference sequence). The CDR3 reads CAWSDRNEKLFF. The CDR3 bases are TGTGCCTGGAGTGACCGAAATGAAAAACTGTTTTTT.

This clone rates as medium-sized (0.01 to 0.1%). The rearrangement links TRBV28 to TRBJ1-6; D not certain. V was shortened by 5 bases and J by 7 bases, with 15 bases between the two germline ends. The CDR3 runs 15 residues. Germline V gene data show CDR1 as MDHEN and CDR2 as SYDVKM. CDR3 nucleotides: TGTGCCAGCAGTGTGACCGGGCTATTGAATTCACCCCTCCACTTT. Its translation is CASSVTGLLNSPLHF.

For this clone: This may stem from a read error, because a much larger clone lies one nucleotide away. The chain combines TRBV6-5 with TRBJ1-2, with TRBD1 matching 7 bases. The CDR3 sequence is 14 residues long. CDR1 is MNHEY and CDR2 is SVGAGI in the germline V gene. The V segment lost 5 bases and the J segment 2 bases; nucleotides outside the gene matches: 5. CDR3 DNA sequence: TGTGCCAGCAGTCGAGCCAGGGGGAACTATGGCTACACCTTC. Translated: CASSRARGNYGYTF.

The J gene is TRBJ2-5, the V gene TRBV5-1; TRBD2 matches 7 bases. This CDR3 is built from 14 residues. With 4 bases clipped from V and 2 bases from J, the junction kept 5 bases outside the gene matches. CDR1 is SGHRS, CDR2 YFSETQ, per germline. This CDR3 reads CASSVSGAQETQYF. CDR3 DNA: TGCGCCAGCAGCGTAAGCGGGGCTCAAGAGACCCAGTACTTC.

This clone was detected only a few times. CDR3 DNA: TGTGCCAGCAGTGAAGCTTCGGCCAGCAATGGGCTTAGAGCTTTCTTT. Its translation is CASSEASASNGLRAFF. J is TRBJ1-1 and V is TRBV6-1; D gene unclear. V was trimmed by 0 bases and J by 10 bases, leaving 21 bases between them. Germline lookup yields CDR1 MNHNS and CDR2 SASEGT. The CDR3 runs 16 residues.

This clone has a handful of counts. The V gene is TRBV11-2, the J gene TRBJ1-2; perhaps TRBD1 as D (6 bases). V was trimmed by 0 bases and J by 8 bases, leaving 10 bases between them. This CDR3 contains 13 residues. Germline-derived CDR1 and CDR2 are SGHAT and FQNNGV. CDR3 nucleotide sequence: TGTGCCAGCAGCTTAGATAGGGGGGACGGCTACACCTTC. It yields the protein CASSLDRGDGYTF. Using reference TRBV11-2 and TRBJ1-2 for the parts outside the CDR3, the full variable domain is EAGVAQSPRYKIIEKRQSVAFWCNPISGHATLYWYQQILGQGPKLLIQFQNNGVVDDSQLPKDRFSAERLKGVDSTLKIQPAKLEDSAVYLCASSLDRGDGYTFGSGTRLTVV.

The chain links TRBV11-2 to TRBJ2-7, with TRBD2 matching 9 bases. The CDR3 sequence is 14 residues long. The J segment lost 3 bases and the V segment lost 4 bases, leaving 4 bases of the junction unmatched. Germline V gene lookup returns CDR1 SGHAT and CDR2 FQNNGV. The CDR3 DNA follows: TGTGCCAGCAGCTCGATAGCGGGAGTCTACGAGCAGTACTTC. This codes for CASSSIAGVYEQYF.

Note on this clone: Relative to the germline gene, one junction end is altered; a read error may explain this. The chain carries TRBV27 and TRBJ2-6; D gene ambiguous. The V gene's germline CDR1 is MNHEY and CDR2 SMNVEV (reference sequence). The CDR3 contains 18 residues. This chain's CDR3 is CASSCLDPGYKSGQRPDF. CDR3 in DNA: TGTGCCAGCAGTTGTCTAGATCCTGGCTACAAGTCGGGCCAACGTCCTGACTTC.

This clone was observed a few times. This sequence joins TRBV5-1 and TRBJ1-2, with D hard to call. Trimming took 2 bases from V and 7 from J, leaving 12 bases between them. Germline assignment: CDR1 SGHRS and CDR2 YFSETQ. This CDR3 is 13 amino acids long. The CDR3 DNA reads TGCGCCAGCAGCTTCGCTGGGGAGGGTGGCTACACCTTC. This encodes CASSFAGEGGYTF.

CDR3 bases: TGCGCCAGCAGCTTGGAACGTCAGATGACTGAAGCTTTCTTT. It translates to CASSLERQMTEAFF. This chain uses TRBV5-1 with TRBJ1-1, with D hard to call. Germline values: CDR1 SGHRS, CDR2 YFSETQ. There are 14 residues in the CDR3. V was clipped by 0 bases and J by 5 bases, with 11 bases between them. The variable domain in full, completed from reference TRBV5-1 and TRBJ1-1, reads KAGVTQTPRYLIKTRGQQVTLSCSPISGHRSVSWYQQTPGQGLQFLFEYFSETQRNKGNFPGRFSGRQFSNSRSEMNVSTLELGDSALYLCASSLERQMTEAFFGQGTRLTVV.

The chain is built from TRBV11-2 and TRBJ1-2; D is perhaps TRBD1 (5 bases). The ends were cut back, 0 bases at V and 2 bases at J, with 10 bases in the middle. The CDR3 length is 15 residues. The germline V gene encodes CDR1 SGHAT and CDR2 FQNNGV. CDR3 amino acids: CASSLEGRGNYGYTF. CDR3 DNA sequence: TGTGCCAGCAGCTTAGAAGGTCGGGGCAACTATGGCTACACCTTC.

This clone was counted between two and nine times. CDR3 coding DNA: TGTGCCTGGAGTGTCCGGGATCCTGGAAACACCATATATTTT. Encoded protein: CAWSVRDPGNTIYF. The chain uses TRBV30 and TRBJ1-3; D not resolved. The V gene's germline CDR1 is GTSNPN and CDR2 SVGIG (reference sequence). V lost 0 bases and J lost 2, with 8 bases in between. This CDR3 region has 14 residues.

The chain combines TRBV15 with TRBJ1-5; maybe TRBD1 (5 bases). CDR3 length: 17 residues. The germline V gene encodes CDR1 LNHNV and CDR2 YYDKDF (reference sequence). Trimming stripped 0 bases from V and 0 bases from J, with 12 bases between. The CDR3 DNA is TGTGCCACCAGCAGAGAGAGGGCAGGGTATAGCAATCAGCCCCAGCATTTT. Protein sequence: CATSRERAGYSNQPQHF.

This clone occurred a few times. This chain joins TRBV10-3 and TRBJ2-1; perhaps D is TRBD1 or TRBD2 (5 bases each). This CDR3 contains 15 residues. Germline values: CDR1 ENHRY, CDR2 SYGVKD. The ends were cut back, 3 bases at V and 6 bases at J, with 15 bases in the middle. CDR3: CAISDLTAVSNEQFF. The CDR3 nucleotides are TGTGCCATCAGTGACCTGACAGCGGTCTCCAATGAGCAGTTCTTC.

The chain is built from TRBV29-1 and TRBJ1-1; D ambiguous. V lost 4 bases, J lost 4 bases, and 16 bases lay in between. Germline V CDR1 and CDR2: SQVTM, ANQGSEA. The CDR3 runs 14 residues. Written as DNA, the CDR3 is TGCAGCGTTGGCCAGGATCGGGTGAGCACTGAAGCTTTCTTT. This encodes CSVGQDRVSTEAFF.

The chain uses TRBV7-9 and TRBJ2-1; 9 nucleotides agree with TRBD2. The CDR3 loop spans 17 amino acids. Germline CDR1 SEHNR, CDR2 FQNEAQ (reference sequence). Trimming removed 5 bases from V and 13 bases from J; junction bases left unmatched: 21. Here the CDR3 DNA reads TGTGCCAGCAGCCCGCCCCTGGGACTAGCTGGGAGCCAAGAACAGTTCTTC. Its translation: CASSPPLGLAGSQEQFF.